The count of the clone carrying this T cell receptor (beta chain) is one. CDR1 and CDR2 (germline): MNHEY, SVGAGI. The CDR3 runs to 14 residues. The trim removed 6 bases at V and 7 bases at J, leaving 4 bases unmatched. The data belong to a study of control samples from healthy donors and cancer patients. Using immunoSEQ multiplex PCR, the repertoire was profiled, and TCRdb retains in-frame clones only, with some absent. Of around 150,000 clones listed, almost 90% are singletons. V and J are TRBV6-5 and TRBJ2-2, with 11 bases matching TRBD2. Sequencing input: blood. This sequence originates from a man between 18 and 29 years old in good health. CDR3 sequence: CASRRGTSGGELFF. CDR3 bases: TGTGCCAGCAGACGCGGGACTAGCGGCGGGGAGCTGTTTTTT.